This is a list of T cell receptor beta chains from one sample in a study of blood T cell repertoires in COVID-19. Method: immunoSEQ multiplex PCR; TCRdb's copy keeps in-frame clones and lacks some. The sample lists over 300,000 clones, nearly 90% occurring once. Sequencing input: PBMCs or T cells enriched from blood (not recorded which). The receptors derive from a woman aged 30 to 39 who had recovered from COVID-19. CDR3s include the opening cysteine and the closing phenylalanine or tryptophan. D genes are given only for firm matches. Expanded clones are given a class, and other clones once, few, many or no size at all.

clone_size,d_call,v_call,j_call,cdr3_length,cdr3_aa,cdr3_nt
.,.,TRBV28,TRBJ2-5,12,CASGQNQETQYF,TGTGCCAGCGGACAGAATCAAGAGACCCAGTACTTC
.,.,TRBV11-2,TRBJ2-4,19,CASSPRHPYSAQAKNIQYF,TGTGCCAGCAGCCCCCGACACCCGTACTCCGCCCAAGCCAAAAACATTCAGTACTTC
.,TRBD2,TRBV2,TRBJ2-3,15,CASTKLAAPTDTQYF,TGTGCCAGCACCAAACTAGCGGCCCCCACAGATACGCAGTATTTT
.,TRBD1,TRBV29-1,TRBJ1-5,12,CSKDREVQPQHF,TGCAGCAAGGACAGGGAGGTTCAGCCCCAGCATTTT
.,.,TRBV12-3/TRBV12-4,TRBJ1-1,13,CASTVIGQPEAFF,TGTGCCAGCACTGTTATAGGACAGCCTGAAGCTTTCTTT
.,TRBD1,TRBV9,TRBJ1-1,15,CASSPRTGVNTEAFF,TGTGCCAGCAGCCCTCGGACAGGGGTGAACACTGAAGCTTTCTTT
.,TRBD1,TRBV27,TRBJ1-1,15,CASSLTQGGFTEAFF,TGTGCCAGCAGTTTGACCCAGGGGGGCTTCACTGAAGCTTTCTTT
.,TRBD1,TRBV14,TRBJ1-1,16,CASSHFRGQFEDEAFF,TGTGCCAGCAGCCACTTCAGGGGGCAGTTTGAGGACGAAGCTTTCTTT
.,TRBD1,TRBV14,TRBJ2-7,15,CASSHPGTGVREQYF,TGTGCCAGCAGCCACCCCGGGACAGGGGTGCGGGAGCAGTACTTC
.,.,TRBV18,TRBJ1-1,13,CASSPAGNTEAFF,TGTGCCAGCTCACCCGCGGGGAACACTGAAGCTTTCTTT
.,TRBD2,TRBV14,TRBJ2-5,17,CASSQNRDYKLQETQYF,TGTGCCAGCAGCCAAAACCGGGACTACAAATTACAAGAGACCCAGTACTTC
.,.,TRBV19,TRBJ1-5,16,CASSSNRPLGNQPQHF,TGTGCCAGTAGTAGCAACAGGCCTTTGGGCAATCAGCCCCAGCATTTT
.,TRBD1,TRBV7-6,TRBJ2-3,15,CASSLGTGGADTQYF,TGTGCCAGCAGCTTAGGGACAGGGGGGGCAGATACGCAGTATTTT
.,TRBD1,TRBV28,TRBJ1-5,14,CASRLGDRSVPQHF,TGTGCCAGCAGGCTGGGGGACAGGTCGGTGCCCCAGCATTTT
once,TRBD1,TRBV6-1,TRBJ2-4,14,CASSEETGEDIQYF,TGTGCCAGCAGTGAAGAGACAGGGGAGGACATTCAGTACTTC
.,.,TRBV27,TRBJ1-6,15,CASSLTHSENSPLHF,TGTGCCAGCAGTTTGACCCACTCGGAGAACTCACCCCTCCACTTT
once,TRBD1,TRBV7-9,TRBJ1-2,15,CASSSSDRADYGYTF,TGTGCCAGCAGCTCTTCGGACAGGGCTGACTATGGCTACACCTTC
.,.,TRBV19,TRBJ2-2,15,CASTLIPTATGELFF,TGTGCCAGTACCCTCATACCCACAGCCACCGGGGAGCTGTTTTTT
.,TRBD2,TRBV7-3,TRBJ2-5,15,CASSPAGGSQETQYF,TGTGCCAGCAGCCCAGCGGGGGGTAGCCAAGAGACCCAGTACTTC
.,TRBD1,TRBV19,TRBJ1-2,14,CASSWVDRLAGYTF,TGTGCCAGTAGCTGGGTGGACAGGTTGGCTGGCTACACCTTC
once,TRBD1,TRBV11-2,TRBJ1-1,15,CASGLTTGGRTEAFF,TGTGCCAGCGGTCTTACGACAGGGGGAAGGACTGAAGCTTTCTTT
.,TRBD1,TRBV29-1,TRBJ1-2,12,CSVGDRSYGYTF,TGCAGCGTCGGGGACAGGAGCTATGGCTACACCTTC
once,.,TRBV27,TRBJ1-1,13,CASKTGWNTEAFF,TGTGCCAGCAAAACAGGGTGGAACACTGAAGCTTTCTTT
once,TRBD1,TRBV5-1,TRBJ2-7,14,CASSTTGGGYEQYF,TGCGCCAGCAGCACGACAGGGGGCGGCTACGAGCAGTACTTC
.,TRBD1,TRBV18,TRBJ2-1,13,CASSRDSYNEQFF,TGTGCCAGCTCACGGGACAGTTACAATGAGCAGTTCTTC
.,TRBD1,TRBV2,TRBJ1-6,14,CASSWDRGYSPLHF,TGTGCCAGCAGTTGGGACAGGGGTTACTCACCCCTCCACTTT
.,TRBD1,TRBV10-3,TRBJ2-2,17,CAIRGQGMGSGTGELFF,TGTGCCATCAGAGGACAGGGAATGGGGTCGGGCACCGGGGAGCTGTTTTTT
.,.,TRBV3-1/TRBV3-2,TRBJ1-5,17,CASSQEAGWFGNQPQHF,TGTGCCAGCAGCCAAGAAGCAGGGTGGTTCGGCAATCAGCCCCAGCATTTT
.,TRBD1,TRBV18,TRBJ1-1,15,CASSLDRVRNTEAFF,TGTGCCAGCTCACTCGACAGGGTAAGGAACACTGAAGCTTTCTTT
.,.,TRBV3-1/TRBV3-2,TRBJ2-3,15,CASSPRQGGLDTQYF,TGTGCCAGCAGCCCCCGGCAGGGTGGGTTGGATACGCAGTATTTT
.,.,TRBV5-6,TRBJ1-1,15,CASSYSGTPNTEAFF,TGTGCCAGCAGCTACTCCGGGACACCGAACACTGAAGCTTTCTTT
.,TRBD1,TRBV2,TRBJ2-7,12,CASKGGVYEQYF,TGTGCCAGCAAAGGGGGCGTTTACGAGCAGTACTTC
.,.,TRBV5-1,TRBJ2-3,17,CASSLIGRDTSTDTQYF,TGCGCCAGCAGCCTAATTGGCCGGGACACCAGCACAGATACGCAGTATTTT
.,.,TRBV12-3/TRBV12-4,TRBJ1-2,12,CASAPYLYGYTF,TGTGCCAGTGCGCCTTATCTCTATGGCTACACCTTC
.,.,TRBV4-1,TRBJ1-2,13,CASSQDRRDGYTF,TGCGCCAGCAGCCAAGATCGTCGGGATGGCTACACCTTC
few,.,TRBV7-6,TRBJ1-3,18,CASSLAANWRSSGNTIYF,TGTGCCAGCAGCTTAGCCGCCAACTGGCGGAGCTCTGGAAACACCATATATTTT
.,TRBD1,TRBV9,TRBJ1-1,15,CASSVAVQGAYEAFF,TGTGCCAGCAGCGTAGCAGTTCAGGGGGCCTATGAAGCTTTCTTT
.,TRBD1,TRBV30,TRBJ1-2,14,CAWSPGTATYGYTF,TGTGCCTGGAGTCCCGGGACAGCCACCTATGGCTACACCTTC
.,.,TRBV2,TRBJ1-5,14,CASRVRSAGQPQHF,TGTGCCAGCAGGGTTCGATCCGCGGGGCAGCCCCAGCATTTT
.,TRBD1,TRBV11-2,TRBJ1-4,13,CASSVPGTAKLFF,TGTGCCAGCAGCGTTCCCGGGACAGCAAAACTGTTTTTT
.,.,TRBV9,TRBJ2-7,14,CASSVRQEGLEQYF,TGTGCCAGCAGCGTCAGACAGGAAGGGCTCGAGCAGTACTTC
.,TRBD2,TRBV9,TRBJ2-1,18,CASSRGLAFESSYNEQFF,TGTGCCAGCAGCAGGGGACTAGCGTTTGAGAGCTCCTACAATGAGCAGTTCTTC
few,TRBD1,TRBV5-1,TRBJ1-1,16,CASSLGKADREIEAFF,TGCGCCAGCAGCTTGGGGAAGGCGGACAGGGAGATTGAAGCTTTCTTT
once,.,TRBV15,TRBJ1-5,12,CATSRGDQPQHF,TGTGCCACCAGCAGAGGCGATCAGCCCCAGCATTTT
few,.,TRBV12-3/TRBV12-4,TRBJ1-1,13,CASSSKWNTEAFF,TGTGCCAGCAGTAGCAAGTGGAACACTGAAGCTTTCTTT
.,TRBD1,TRBV7-9,TRBJ1-4,15,CASSLRTGLEEKLFF,TGTGCCAGCAGCTTAAGGACAGGGCTAGAGGAAAAACTGTTTTTT
.,TRBD1,TRBV5-1,TRBJ1-2,15,CASSPLRGLNYGYTF,TGCGCCAGCAGCCCCCTCAGGGGGCTCAACTATGGCTACACCTTC
.,TRBD1,TRBV6-5,TRBJ1-5,13,CASRDRGFGPQHF,TGTGCCAGCAGAGACAGGGGATTTGGGCCCCAGCATTTT
few,.,TRBV10-1,TRBJ1-2,13,CASSQDSNYGYTF,TGCGCCAGCAGTCAAGACAGTAACTATGGCTACACCTTC
.,.,TRBV7-2,TRBJ2-7,18,CASSLLSGVHDLLGEQYF,TGTGCCAGCAGCTTATTGTCCGGGGTCCATGACCTACTGGGCGAGCAGTACTTC
.,TRBD1,TRBV7-9,TRBJ1-4,16,CASSQGQSATNEKLFF,TGTGCCAGCAGCCAGGGACAGTCAGCAACTAATGAAAAACTGTTTTTT
.,.,TRBV5-1,TRBJ1-1,14,CASSSDSMNTEAFF,TGCGCCAGCAGCAGCGACAGTATGAACACTGAAGCTTTCTTT
once,.,TRBV5-4,TRBJ2-5,14,CASSYAGYQETQYF,TGTGCCAGCAGCTATGCGGGGTACCAAGAGACCCAGTACTTC
.,.,TRBV19,TRBJ2-7,15,CASSPSRPQGHEQYF,TGTGCCAGTAGTCCCTCGCGGCCTCAGGGCCACGAGCAGTACTTC